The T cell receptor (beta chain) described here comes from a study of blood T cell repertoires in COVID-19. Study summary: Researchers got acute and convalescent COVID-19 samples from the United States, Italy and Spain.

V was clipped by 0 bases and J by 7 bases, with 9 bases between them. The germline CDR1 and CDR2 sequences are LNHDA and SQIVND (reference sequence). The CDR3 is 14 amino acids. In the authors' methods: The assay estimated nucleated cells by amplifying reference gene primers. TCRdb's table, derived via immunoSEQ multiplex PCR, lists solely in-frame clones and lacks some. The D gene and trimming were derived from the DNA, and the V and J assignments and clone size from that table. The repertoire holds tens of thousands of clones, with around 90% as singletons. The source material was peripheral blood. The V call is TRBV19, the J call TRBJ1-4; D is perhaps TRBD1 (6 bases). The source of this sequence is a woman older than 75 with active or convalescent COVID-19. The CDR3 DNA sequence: TGTGCCAGTAGTATAGACAGGGGTAGTGAAAAACTGTTTTTT. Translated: CASSIDRGSEKLFF.